What follows is one T cell receptor (beta chain) and its context. Its antigen is undetermined. These data belong to a study of graft-versus-host responses after intestinal transplantation. Germline V gene sequence: CDR1 SGHNT, CDR2 YYREEE (reference sequence). The CDR3 consists of 16 residues. Clones were read by immunoSEQ multiplex PCR, and TCRdb kept only the in-frame ones, dropping some. Of tens of thousands of clones detected, around 93% appear once; the ten largest clones hold about 0.34%. Sequencing used unstimulated CD4+ T cells sorted from spleen or lymph node cells, obtained before transplant. This TCR was sampled from a human donor who was the organ donor for an intestinal transplant. J is TRBJ2-5 and V is TRBV5-4; 7 positions match TRBD1. The last part of the DNA fits TRBJ2-7 better; the J call may be wrong. The CDR3 sequence: CASSLRGRGSSYEQYF. The CDR3, as DNA: TGTGCCAGCAGCTTGCGGGGCAGGGGGAGCTCCTACGAGCAGTACTTC.